This T cell receptor (beta chain) comes out of a study of T cells in Graves' hyperthyroidism and ophthalmopathy. Study-wide background: Peripheral blood was obtained at initial diagnosis, preceding any treatment.

CDR1 and CDR2 (germline): SGHNT, YYREEE (reference sequence). This CDR3 spans 11 amino acids. Deletions cut 9 bases from V and 2 bases from J, with 8 bases between. Study results and caveats: Before onset, by a median of approximately 5.9 months, the model predicted ophthalmopathy. Most thyroid clonotypes expanded above 0.001 were also detected in blood.

With a duration under 2 months, the hyperthyroidism was newly diagnosed in patients aged 18 to 65. Template material for amplifying TCR beta CDR3 regions consisted of RNA transcripts. Carried out on the TCR CDR3, a first-round RT-PCR used the HTBI primer set. TCRdb itself ran the multiplex PCR reads through MiXCR, one entry per CDR3 protein. The sample yields over 300,000 distinct CDR3 sequences, approximately 13% seen once. For this clonotype: Its antigen is not identified.

Sequenced: blood. This clonotype originated in an older woman with Graves' hyperthyroidism. V gene TRBV5-4 combines with J gene TRBJ2-5; D may be TRBD1 (5 bases). CDR3 sequence reads: CATRTQETQYF. The CDR3 bases are TGTGCCACAAGGACACAAGAGACCCAGTACTTC.